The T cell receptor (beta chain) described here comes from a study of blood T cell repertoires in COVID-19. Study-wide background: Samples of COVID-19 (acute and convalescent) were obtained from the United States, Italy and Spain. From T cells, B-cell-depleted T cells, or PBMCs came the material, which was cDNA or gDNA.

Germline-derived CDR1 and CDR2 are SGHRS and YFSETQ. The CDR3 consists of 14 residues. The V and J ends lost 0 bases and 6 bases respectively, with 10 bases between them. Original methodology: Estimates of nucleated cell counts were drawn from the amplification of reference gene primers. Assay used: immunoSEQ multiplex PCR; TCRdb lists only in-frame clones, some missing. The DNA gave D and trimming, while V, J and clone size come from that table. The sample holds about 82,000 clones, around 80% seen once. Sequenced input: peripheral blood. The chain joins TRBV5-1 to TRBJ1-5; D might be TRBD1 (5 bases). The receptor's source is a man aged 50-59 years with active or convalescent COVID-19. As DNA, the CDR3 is TGCGCCAGCAGCTTGGCAGGGACTGCTCAGCCCCAGCATTTT. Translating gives CASSLAGTAQPQHF.